These 18 T cell receptor beta chains originate from one sample sequenced in a study of T-cell memory formation after mild COVID-19. TCRdb redid the calling of the 5' RACE reads with MiXCR, one entry per CDR3 protein. Here the sample spans 30,000 to 35,000 distinct CDR3 sequences, 7.5% to 8% being singletons. Sequenced: PBMCs or a T cell subset sorted from them (not recorded which). These receptors originate from a young man who had mild COVID-19 (a few samples of this study predate the infection). Cell type and time point are not known.

This clonotype was counted many times. The chain joins TRBV7-8 to TRBJ2-2, with 7 nucleotides matching TRBD2. Germline V lookup: CDR1 SGHVS, CDR2 FQNEAQ. The CDR3 runs 15 residues. V shed 8 bases, J shed 5 bases, and the junction held 11 bases outside the gene matches. CDR3 bases: TGTGCCAGCCTGCTGGGCGGGGAGGGAACCGGGGAGCTGTTTTTT. This translates into CASLLGGEGTGELFF. Based on the CDR3 plus reference TRBV7-8 and TRBJ2-2, the full variable domain is GAGVSQSPRYKVAKRGQDVALRCDPISGHVSLFWYQQALGQGPEFLTYFQNEAQLDKSGLPSDRFFAERPEGSVSTLKIQRTQQEDSAVYLCASLLGGEGTGELFFGEGSRLTVL.

This clonotype has ten or more counts. V is TRBV5-1 and J is TRBJ1-2, with D maybe TRBD1 (6 bases). The CDR3 totals 13 residues. Germline V lookup: CDR1 SGHRS, CDR2 YFSETQ. Deletions cut 4 bases from V and 8 bases from J, with 15 bases between. CDR3 protein: CASSPEGGSGYTF. The DNA of the CDR3 is TGCGCCAGCAGCCCCGAGGGGGGCTCGGGCTACACCTTC.

This clonotype was seen at least ten times. The genes are TRBV20-1 and TRBJ1-5, with 7 bases lining up with TRBD1. V lost 7 bases to trimming and J lost 11 bases; unmatched junction nucleotides: 8. Germline lookup yields CDR1 DFQATT and CDR2 SNEGSKA (reference sequence). The CDR3 sequence is 11 residues long. CDR3 protein: CSVTRTGAQHF. As DNA, the CDR3 is TGCAGTGTTACACGGACAGGAGCCCAGCATTTT.

The chain recombines TRBV7-3 with TRBJ2-1; TRBD2 is a possible D gene (5 bases). V was trimmed by 2 bases and J by 2 bases, leaving 13 bases between them. Per the germline V gene, CDR1 is SGHTA and CDR2 is FQGTGA. This CDR3 spans 16 amino acids. As DNA, the CDR3 is TGTGCCAGCAGCTTACTCGGACTTGGGGCCTACAATGAGCAGTTCTTC. Translating it yields CASSLLGLGAYNEQFF.

Many counts were recorded for this clonotype. J is TRBJ2-7 and V is TRBV7-9; D perhaps matches TRBD2 (5 bases). This CDR3 is built from 12 residues. CDR1 is SEHNR and CDR2 is FQNEAQ in the germline V gene (reference sequence). The ends were cut back, 2 bases at V and 11 bases at J, with 13 bases in the middle. CDR3 residues: CASSLYLRGKYV. The DNA of the CDR3 is TGTGCCAGCAGCTTATATCTCCGGGGAAAGTACGTC.

This clonotype showed up just a few times. The rearrangement links TRBV7-2 to TRBJ1-5; 7 positions match TRBD1. Germline CDR1 and CDR2: SGHTA and FQGNSA. Losses at the gene ends were 1 base for V and 4 bases for J; bases not matched to a gene: 4. The CDR3 spans 15 residues. CDR3 amino acids: CASSLVGGQNQPQHF. The CDR3 DNA sequence: TGTGCCAGCAGCTTAGTAGGGGGCCAAAATCAGCCCCAGCATTTT. The full variable domain, in which reference TRBV7-2 and TRBJ1-5 provide the parts outside the CDR3, is GAGVSQSPSNKVTEKGKDVELRCDPISGHTALYWYRQSLGQGLEFLIYFQGNSAPDKSGLPSDRFSAERTGGSVSTLTIQRTQQEDSAVYLCASSLVGGQNQPQHFGDGTRLSIL.

This clonotype was counted between two and nine times. CDR3 in amino acids: CASSQGTGDTDTQYF. CDR3 DNA: TGTGCCAGCAGCCAAGGGACAGGGGACACAGATACGCAGTATTTT. The chain recombines TRBV3-1 with TRBJ2-3; TRBD1 aligns across 9 bases. The germline gives CDR1 LGHDT, CDR2 YNNKEL (reference sequence). CDR3 size: 15 residues. Trimming cost V 1 base and J 2 bases; bases outside gene matches: 1.

This clonotype has a count of ten or more. The rearrangement joins TRBV20-1 to TRBJ1-5; TRBD1 is a possible D gene (5 bases). V gave up 5 bases and J gave up 4 bases, with 15 bases separating them. Germline V gene lookup returns CDR1 DFQATT and CDR2 SNEGSKA (reference sequence). The CDR3 has 14 residues. The CDR3 here is CSAPLGGRNQPQHF. DNA of the CDR3: TGCAGTGCTCCCCTCGGGGGACGAAATCAGCCCCAGCATTTT.

A few counts support this clonotype. The genes are TRBV7-9 and TRBJ1-2; the D gene is possibly TRBD1 (5 bases). Per the germline V gene, CDR1 is SEHNR and CDR2 is FQNEAQ (reference sequence). V was cut by 5 bases and J by 8 bases, with 12 bases left in between. CDR3 length: 12 residues. The DNA of the CDR3 is TGTGCCAGCAGCCCAGGACAATCCGGCTACACCTTC. It translates to CASSPGQSGYTF.

At least ten counts were recorded for this clonotype. This rearrangement joins TRBV7-3 to TRBJ2-3, with 12 bases lining up with TRBD2. This CDR3 region has 16 residues. Germline CDR1 is SGHTA and CDR2 is FQGTGA. V shed 5 bases, J shed 5 bases, and the junction held 8 bases outside the gene matches. The CDR3 DNA follows: TGTGCCAGCAGCCGCTCACTAGCGGGGGGTTTAGATACGCAGTATTTT. Protein product: CASSRSLAGGLDTQYF.

The J gene is TRBJ2-3, the V gene TRBV7-9, with D tentatively TRBD2 (5 bases). With 11 bases removed from V and 4 bases from J, the gap between germline ends came to 10 bases. Germline CDR1 and CDR2: SEHNR and FQNEAQ (reference sequence). This CDR3 comprises 11 residues. The CDR3 bases are TGTGCCCTCACAGCGGCAGATACGCAGTATTTT. As protein: CALTAADTQYF.

Sample share makes this clonotype medium-sized (0.01 to 0.1%). This sequence joins TRBV5-1 and TRBJ2-3, with TRBD2 matching over 13 bases. From germline, CDR1 is SGHRS and CDR2 YFSETQ. J was trimmed by 4 bases and V by 0 bases; bases with no gene match: 2. The CDR3 is made up of 16 amino acids. The CDR3: CASSLATSGGADTQYF. In DNA, the CDR3 is TGCGCCAGCAGCTTGGCCACTAGCGGGGGGGCAGATACGCAGTATTTT.

This clonotype has a count of ten or more. The chain links TRBV5-1 to TRBJ1-2; a possible D gene is TRBD1 (5 bases). The V end was cut by 0 bases, the J end by 3 bases, with 9 bases between. The CDR3 length is 14 residues. The V gene's germline CDR1 is SGHRS and CDR2 YFSETQ. CDR3 DNA: TGCGCCAGCAGCTTGGTAGGGGCGGACTATGGCTACACCTTC. This encodes CASSLVGADYGYTF.

This clonotype was counted ten times or more. The rearrangement links TRBV2 to TRBJ2-7, with unresolved D. The CDR3 is 15 amino acids. Trimming stripped 1 base from V and 5 bases from J, with 15 bases between. From germline, CDR1 is SNHLY and CDR2 FYNNEI. CDR3 bases: TGTGCCAGCAGTGAAGAAAGAATGCGATTCGACGAGCAGTACGTC. Translated: CASSEERMRFDEQYV.

This clonotype came up many times. This sequence joins TRBV7-2 and TRBJ2-5, with D possibly matching TRBD1 (5 bases). Trimming cost V 5 bases and J 5 bases, with 9 bases left between them. The germline gives CDR1 SGHTA, CDR2 FQGNSA. This CDR3 is 12 amino acids long. CDR3 coding DNA: TGTGCCAGCAGCCCGCCAGGGGAGACCCAGTACTTC. Protein product: CASSPPGETQYF.

V usage is TRBV6-1 and J usage is TRBJ2-1; the match to TRBD2 covers 10 bases. Germline values: CDR1 MNHNS, CDR2 SASEGT. Trimming removed 6 bases from V and 6 bases from J; junction bases left unmatched: 5. The CDR3 sequence is 14 residues long. In DNA, the CDR3 is TGTGCCAGCAGGAGCGGGGGGGACAGCAATGAGCAGTTCTTC. This translates into CASRSGGDSNEQFF.

This clonotype occurred many times. V is TRBV7-9 and J is TRBJ1-1; D gene unclear. Germline CDR1 SEHNR, CDR2 FQNEAQ (reference sequence). CDR3 size: 12 residues. The V end lost 4 bases, the J end lost 7 bases, and 10 bases lay between the germline ends. As DNA, the CDR3 is TGTGCCAGCAGCTATACGTCATATGAAGCTTTCTTT. Amino acid sequence: CASSYTSYEAFF.

This clonotype was found many times. The rearrangement joins TRBV5-1 to TRBJ2-7; D gene uncertain. The CDR3 loop spans 12 amino acids. V was pared by 0 bases and J by 3 bases, with 4 bases between. CDR1 is SGHRS and CDR2 is YFSETQ in the germline V gene. The CDR3 DNA reads as TGCGCCAGCAGCTTGGGCGACTACGAGCAGTACTTC. Translating it yields CASSLGDYEQYF.